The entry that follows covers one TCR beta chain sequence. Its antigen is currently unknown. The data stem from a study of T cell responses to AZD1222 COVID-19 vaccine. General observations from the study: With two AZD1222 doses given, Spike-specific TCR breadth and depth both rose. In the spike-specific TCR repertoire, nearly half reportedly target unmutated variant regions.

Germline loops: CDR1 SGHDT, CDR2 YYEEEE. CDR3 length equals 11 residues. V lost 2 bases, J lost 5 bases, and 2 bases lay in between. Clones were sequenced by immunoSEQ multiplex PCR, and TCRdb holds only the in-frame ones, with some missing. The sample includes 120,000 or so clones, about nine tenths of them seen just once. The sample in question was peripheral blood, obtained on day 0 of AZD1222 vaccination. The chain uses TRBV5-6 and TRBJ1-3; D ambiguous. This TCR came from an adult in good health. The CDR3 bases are TGTGCCAGCAGCTTCAGAAACACCATATATTTT. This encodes CASSFRNTIYF.